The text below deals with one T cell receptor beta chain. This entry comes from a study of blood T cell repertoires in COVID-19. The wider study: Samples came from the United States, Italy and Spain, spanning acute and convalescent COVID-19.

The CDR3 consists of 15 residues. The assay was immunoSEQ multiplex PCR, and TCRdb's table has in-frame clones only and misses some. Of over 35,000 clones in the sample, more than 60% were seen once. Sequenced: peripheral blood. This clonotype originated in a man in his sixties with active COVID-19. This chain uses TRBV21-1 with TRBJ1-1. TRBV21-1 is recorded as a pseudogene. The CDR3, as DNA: TGTGCCAGCAGCAAATCAGGAGGTCTAAAGGCTGAAGCTTTCTTT. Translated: CASSKSGGLKAEAFF.